The T cell receptor beta chain described here comes from a study of blood T cell repertoires in COVID-19. V shed 2 bases, J shed 1 base, and the junction held 8 bases outside the gene matches. CDR3 length equals 18 residues. Germline V gives CDR1 SGHTA, CDR2 FQGTGA. Measured with immunoSEQ multiplex PCR; TCRdb has only the in-frame clones, and not every one. The profile shows hundreds of thousands of clones, around 89% of them singletons. The sequence was obtained from a woman in her thirties or forties who had recovered from COVID-19. This chain joins TRBV7-3 and TRBJ2-1, with 10 bases that match TRBD2. Sequencing was carried out using PBMCs or T cells enriched from blood (not recorded which). The CDR3 coding sequence is TGTGCCAGCAGCTTAGGAGCGGGAGGGCCAGGGTCCTACAATGAGCAGTTCTTC. This codes for CASSLGAGGPGSYNEQFF.